These 2 T cell receptor beta chains originate from one sample sequenced in a study of early T cells in non-severe SARS-CoV-2 infection. In TCRdb, the 5' RACE reads were re-called with MiXCR into one record per CDR3 protein. The data hold nearly 30,000 distinct CDR3 sequences, with about 5% observed a single time. The sample consisted of whole blood. The receptors come from an adult who was a healthcare worker with PCR-confirmed SARS-CoV-2 infection or an uninfected control (not recorded which).

The CDR3 nucleotides are TGTGCCAGCAGCCGCGGTACCGAAAAACTGTTTTTT. It specifies CASSRGTEKLFF. V and J are TRBV12-3 or TRBV12-4 and TRBJ1-4; D is uncertain. The CDR3 loop spans 12 amino acids. The V and J ends lost 6 bases and 8 bases respectively, with 10 bases between them.

This clonotype has just a few counts. The V and J genes are TRBV5-4 and TRBJ1-1; D not certain. Germline lookup yields CDR1 SGHNT and CDR2 YYREEE (reference sequence). The ends were cut back, 1 base at V and 0 bases at J, with 7 bases in the middle. CDR3 length: 14 residues. The CDR3 loop is CASSLFGMNTEAFF. In DNA form, the CDR3 reads TGTGCCAGCAGCTTGTTTGGGATGAACACTGAAGCTTTCTTT.